The clone carrying this TCR beta chain was seen only a few times. The data were obtained in a study of blood T cell repertoires in COVID-19. The CDR3 totals 15 residues. V lost 1 base and J lost 7; bases outside the gene matches: 2. CDR1 is LGHDT, CDR2 YNNKEL, per germline (reference sequence). Authors' processing steps: How many nucleated cells were present was estimated from reference gene primer amplification. Profiled with immunoSEQ multiplex PCR; TCRdb holds only in-frame clones, not every one. That table furnishes V, J and clone size, whereas the DNA furnished D and trimming. The sample shows about 140,000 clones, roughly 80% of them seen only once.

The V gene is TRBV3-1 (or the pseudogene TRBV3-2), the J gene TRBJ1-6, with 9 bases fitting TRBD1. Sequencing was carried out using peripheral blood. The origin of this receptor is a woman in her forties or fifties with active or convalescent COVID-19. The CDR3 bases are TGTGCCAGCAGCCAAGGTGACAGGGGGAATTCACCCCTCCACTTT. Translating gives CASSQGDRGNSPLHF.